This TCR beta chain was retrieved from a study of T-cell reconstitution after alpha-beta-depleted transplantation in children. General observations from the study: The high TCRbeta diversity at day 60 in some patients came from surviving recipient T cells and thymic progenitors.

Germline CDR1 and CDR2: LGHDT and YNNKEL (reference sequence). Trimming removed 4 bases at V and 3 bases at J, with 12 bases between. The CDR3 totals 15 residues. Unique molecular identifiers tagged the TCRbeta library. Using its own MiXCR run on the PCR reads, TCRdb lists one record per CDR3 protein. The sample comprises about 980,000 distinct CDR3 sequences, less than 30% of which are singletons, and over 25% rests with the top ten. This clonotype was seen a handful of times. The antigen is unknown. The sample here was PBMCs, mostly from graft donor cells, taken 360 days after TCRalphabeta/CD19-depleted stem cell transplant. The V and J genes are TRBV3-1 and TRBJ2-2, with D unclear. The source of this sequence is a boy under two years old who had a stem cell transplant for SCID, so the T cells may come from the graft donor. The CDR3 protein is CASSPNLIYTGELFF. For the CDR3, the DNA is TGTGCCAGCAGCCCCAACTTGATTTACACCGGGGAGCTGTTTTTT. The whole variable domain, remainder taken from reference TRBV3-1 and TRBJ2-2, is DTAVSQTPKYLVTQMGNDKSIKCEQNLGHDTMYWYKQDSKKFLKIMFSYNNKELIINETVPNRFSPKSPDKAHLNLHINSLELGDSAVYFCASSPNLIYTGELFFGEGSRLTVL.